Given below is one TCR beta chain in context. What it recognizes is unknown. V was clipped by 2 bases and J by 6 bases, with 11 bases between them. Germline V gives CDR1 MNHNS, CDR2 SASEGT. This CDR3 is 13 amino acids long. The sample comes from a study of response to subunit inactivated influenza vaccine. One entry per CDR3 protein, called by TCRdb with MiXCR from the RT-PCR reads. The sample has about 780,000 distinct CDR3 sequences; about a fifth are singletons. Study-level findings and limits: There was a suggestion from the authors that each seasonal influenza vaccination recruits few new T cells.

The V call is TRBV6-1, the J call TRBJ2-7; D may be TRBD2 (6 bases). This sample comprised PBMCs from blood, obtained around 5 days after vaccination. This sequence originates from a man aged 50 to 59 who received an inactivated influenza vaccine. In DNA form, the CDR3 reads TGTGCCAGCAGTGAAACGGGGGTCGGCGAGCAGTACTTC. As protein: CASSETGVGEQYF.